Below, one TCR beta chain is given with its context. This entry is derived from a study of blood T cell repertoires in COVID-19. As for the study in general: Both acute and convalescent COVID-19 samples were obtained from the United States, Italy and Spain. Nucleic acid was either cDNA or gDNA, and it came from T cells, B-cell-depleted T cells, or PBMCs.

Two negative PCRs, clearance, or symptom resolution were required of recovered Cohort 3 donors. Clones were sequenced by immunoSEQ multiplex PCR, and TCRdb holds only the in-frame ones, with some missing. The sample contains roughly 250,000 clones, around 90% of which appear only once. Sequencing was done on a sample of PBMCs or T cells enriched from blood (not recorded which). This receptor was identified in a woman aged 18-29 years who had recovered from COVID-19.

The DNA of the CDR3 is TGTGCCAGCAGCGTAGGTGTAGGGGTGAGCACTGAAGCTTTCTTT. Translating gives CASSVGVGVSTEAFF. The chain links TRBV9 to TRBJ1-1; maybe TRBD1 (5 bases). Per the germline V gene, CDR1 is SGDLS and CDR2 is YYNGEE. The CDR3 loop spans 15 amino acids. Trimming removed 0 bases from V and 4 bases from J, with 13 bases in between.